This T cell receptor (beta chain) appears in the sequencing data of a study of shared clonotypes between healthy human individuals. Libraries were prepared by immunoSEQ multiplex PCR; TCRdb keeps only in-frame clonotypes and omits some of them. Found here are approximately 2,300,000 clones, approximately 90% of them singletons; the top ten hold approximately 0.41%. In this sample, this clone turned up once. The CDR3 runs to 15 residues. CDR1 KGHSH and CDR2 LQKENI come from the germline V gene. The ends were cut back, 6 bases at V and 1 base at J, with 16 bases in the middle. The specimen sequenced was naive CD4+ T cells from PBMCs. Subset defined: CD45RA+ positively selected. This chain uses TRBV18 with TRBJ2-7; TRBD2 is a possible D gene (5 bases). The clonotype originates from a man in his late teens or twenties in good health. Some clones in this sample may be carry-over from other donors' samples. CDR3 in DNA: TGTGCCAGCTCCTCAGCCGACCGCGGGTCCTACGAGCAGTACTTC. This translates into CASSSADRGSYEQYF.